Listed below are T cell receptor beta chains from one sample, sequenced in a study of T-cell memory formation after mild COVID-19. TCRdb reprocessed the 5' RACE reads via MiXCR and lists one record per CDR3 protein. The table lists 350,000 or so distinct CDR3 sequences, 20% of them singletons. Sequenced input: PBMCs or a T cell subset sorted from them (not recorded which). The receptors shown here come from a man younger than 30 who had mild COVID-19 (a few samples of this study predate the infection). Cell type and time point are not known. Both conserved end residues are part of each CDR3. A D gene is named only where the DNA matches it firmly. Not all rows give a size; the values are once, few, many and, for expanded clones, a class.

clone_size	j_call	d_call	v_call	cdr3_nt	cdr3_aa
many	TRBJ2-2	TRBD1	TRBV12-3/TRBV12-4	TGTGCCAGCAGGTCGCAATACGGGACAGGTCTCCCCGGGGAGCTGTTTTTT	CASRSQYGTGLPGELFF
few	TRBJ2-1	TRBD2	TRBV27	TGTGCCAGCAGTCCCCTAGCGGGGGGGCCTAACAATGAGCAGTTCTTC	CASSPLAGGPNNEQFF
few	TRBJ1-4	-	TRBV20-1	TGCAGTGCTAGAGATCCGGGTGAGGGACTGTTTTTT	CSARDPGEGLFF
-	TRBJ2-7	TRBD1	TRBV5-1	TGCGCCAGCAGCGCCCGGACAGGGTTAAACGAGCAGTACTTC	CASSARTGLNEQYF
many	TRBJ2-1	-	TRBV5-1	TGCGCCAGCAGCTTGAACGGCGGGGAGCAGTTCTTC	CASSLNGGEQFF
few	TRBJ2-7	TRBD2	TRBV10-3	TGTGCCATCAGTCACCCGGGGGGGGGCTCCTACGAGCAGTACTTC	CAISHPGGGSYEQYF
-	TRBJ2-5	-	TRBV5-4	TGTGCCAGCAGCTCAAGGACCGCCGCGGGTGCGTGGGAGACCCAGTACTTC	CASSSRTAAGAWETQYF
few	TRBJ1-6	TRBD1	TRBV7-2	TGTGCCAGCAGCTTAGTGGCGGGGACAGGGGTCCAGCCCCTCCACTTT	CASSLVAGTGVQPLHF
-	TRBJ1-1	-	TRBV4-3	TGCGCCAGCAGCCAAGACTCGGACAAGGAAGCTTTCTTT	CASSQDSDKEAFF
-	TRBJ2-5	TRBD2	TRBV4-2	TGTGCCAGCAGCAAACTTCAGGCTAGCGGGGGGGAAGGAGAGACCCAGTACTTC	CASSKLQASGGEGETQYF
-	TRBJ2-4	-	TRBV29-1	TGCAGCGTCGAGGACAGTCAATACAACATTCAGTACTTC	CSVEDSQYNIQYF
-	TRBJ2-5	TRBD1	TRBV6-6	TGTGCCAGAAGTTCGAGTCCGGGACAGAAGTACCAAGAGACCCAGTACTTC	CARSSSPGQKYQETQYF
few	TRBJ2-1	-	TRBV7-2	TGTGCCACCCACTTTGGGTATAGCTCCTACAATGAGCAGTTCTTC	CATHFGYSSYNEQFF
few	TRBJ2-1	TRBD2	TRBV7-3	TGTGCCAGCAGCTTATTGGGACTAGCAAATGAGCAGTTCTTC	CASSLLGLANEQFF
-	TRBJ2-3	TRBD2	TRBV12-3/TRBV12-4	TGTGCCAGCAGATTTAGCGGGGACGCAGATACGCAGTATTTT	CASRFSGDADTQYF
-	TRBJ2-1	TRBD2	TRBV7-9	TGTGCCAGCAGCCGAGGACTAGCGGGACCCTACAATGAGCAGTTCTTC	CASSRGLAGPYNEQFF
-	TRBJ2-3	TRBD2	TRBV4-1	TGCGCCAGCAGCCAAGAGAAGAGCGGGGGGTACACAGATACGCAGTATTTT	CASSQEKSGGYTDTQYF
few	TRBJ2-3	-	TRBV6-5	TGTGCCAGCAGTCCGGACAGACGCACAGATACGCAGTATTTT	CASSPDRRTDTQYF
many	TRBJ2-3	-	TRBV7-2	TGTGCCAGCACCACGAATAACCCTAGCACAGATACGCAGTATTTT	CASTTNNPSTDTQYF
-	TRBJ2-5	TRBD2	TRBV7-2	TGTGCCAGCAGCTTAGGGGGGGGGAACCAAGAGACCCAGTACTTC	CASSLGGGNQETQYF